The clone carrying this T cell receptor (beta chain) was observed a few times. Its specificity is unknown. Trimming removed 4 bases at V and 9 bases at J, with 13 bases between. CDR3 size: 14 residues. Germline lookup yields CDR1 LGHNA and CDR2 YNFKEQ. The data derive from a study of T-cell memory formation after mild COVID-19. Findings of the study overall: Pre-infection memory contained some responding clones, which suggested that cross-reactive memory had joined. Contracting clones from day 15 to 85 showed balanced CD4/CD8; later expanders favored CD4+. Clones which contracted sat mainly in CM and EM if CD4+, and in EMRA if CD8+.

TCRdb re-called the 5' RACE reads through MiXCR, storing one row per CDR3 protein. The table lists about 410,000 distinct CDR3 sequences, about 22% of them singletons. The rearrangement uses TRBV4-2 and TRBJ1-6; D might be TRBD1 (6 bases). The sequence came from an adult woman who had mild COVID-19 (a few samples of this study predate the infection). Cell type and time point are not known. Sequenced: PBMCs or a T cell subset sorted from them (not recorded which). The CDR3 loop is CASSPYRDTSPLHF. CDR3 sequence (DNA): TGTGCCAGCAGCCCCTACCGGGACACTTCACCCCTCCACTTT.